This entry lists 10 T cell receptor beta chains sequenced from one sample in a study of cytomegalovirus exposure and HLA in healthy donors (dated 2017 in TCRdb). Library method: the immunoSEQ multiplex PCR assay. For the multiplex PCR, a mixture combining 60 forward primers for TCR Vbeta segments and 13 reverse primers for TCR Jbeta segments was used. Drawn from immuneACCESS, this table holds only the in-frame rearrangements with V and J called that TCRdb kept. Clones are partly lost; checked studies trace under half to an unresolved V gene and leave the rest unexplained. The sample yields roughly 120,000 clones; 65% to 75% were counted once. Roughly 11% of the sample is in the top ten clones. The specimen sequenced was PBMCs. The receptors were gathered from a woman in her forties or fifties in good health and CMV-seropositive.

The rearrangement uses TRBV4-2 and TRBJ2-2; TRBD1 matches 7 bases. The V gene end was trimmed by 0 bases and the J gene end by 0 bases; junction bases not matched to a gene: 4. Germline assignment: CDR1 LGHNA and CDR2 YNFKEQ. The CDR3 covers 17 residues. The CDR3 DNA sequence: TGTGCCAGCAGCCAAGAAGGGACAGCGACGAACACCGGGGAGCTGTTTTTT. This encodes CASSQEGTATNTGELFF.

V is TRBV11-1 and J is TRBJ2-1; 11 positions agree with TRBD2. This CDR3 is 16 amino acids long. The germline gives CDR1 SGHAT, CDR2 FQDESV (reference sequence). Germline trimming cut 1 base from V and 7 bases from J; bases unmatched to any gene: 6. CDR3 sequence reads: CASSLDLAGGRNEQFF. The CDR3 nucleotides are TGTGCCAGCAGCTTAGACCTAGCGGGAGGACGAAATGAGCAGTTCTTC.

The CDR3 DNA is TGCAGTGCTAAAGCTCCGGGAACGCAGTATTTT. It codes for CSAKAPGTQYF. The rearrangement uses TRBV20-1 and TRBJ2-3; possibly TRBD2 for D (5 bases). The CDR3 runs to 11 residues. Germline assignment: CDR1 DFQATT and CDR2 SNEGSKA (reference sequence). V gave up 4 bases and J gave up 9 bases, with 11 bases separating them.

The sample holds one count of this clone. This sequence joins TRBV5-4 and TRBJ1-1; 7 bases align to TRBD1. Germline loops: CDR1 SGHNT, CDR2 YYREEE (reference sequence). This CDR3 region has 13 residues. The J segment lost 5 bases and the V segment lost 4 bases, leaving 5 bases of the junction unmatched. CDR3 nucleotide sequence: TGTGCCAGCAGCCTGACAGGGCAGACTGAAGCTTTCTTT. This encodes CASSLTGQTEAFF.

This rearrangement joins TRBV7-6 to TRBJ2-1; 9 bases line up with TRBD1. The CDR3 totals 17 residues. Germline CDR1 and CDR2: SGHVS and FNYEAQ. V lost 5 bases, J lost 5 bases, and 13 bases stayed unmatched. The CDR3 loop reads CASSARAPGQGNNEQFF. The CDR3 coding sequence is TGTGCCAGCAGCGCCCGGGCGCCGGGACAGGGCAACAATGAGCAGTTCTTC.

The V call is TRBV28, the J call TRBJ2-5; the match to TRBD2 covers 8 bases. The germline V gene encodes CDR1 MDHEN and CDR2 SYDVKM. The CDR3 consists of 16 residues. Losses at the gene ends were 7 bases for V and 1 base for J; bases not matched to a gene: 11. The CDR3 is CASTLSPAGGQETQYF. The CDR3 DNA follows: TGTGCCAGCACCTTATCACCTGCGGGAGGCCAAGAGACCCAGTACTTC.

This clone was found a few times. J is TRBJ2-3 and V is TRBV20-1, with D hard to call. In germline, CDR1 is DFQATT, CDR2 SNEGSKA (reference sequence). The CDR3 is 11 residues long. V lost 5 bases and J lost 0, with 3 bases in between. CDR3 sequence reads: CSASSTDTQYF. For the CDR3, the DNA is TGCAGTGCTTCTAGCACAGATACGCAGTATTTT.

This clone was counted once. V is TRBV7-2 and J is TRBJ2-7; the D gene is possibly TRBD2 (5 bases). CDR1 is SGHTA and CDR2 is FQGNSA in the germline V gene. The ends were cut back, 8 bases at V and 7 bases at J, with 15 bases in the middle. This CDR3 has 12 residues. The CDR3 region is CASGRTLSEQYF. The CDR3 DNA is TGTGCCAGCGGCAGGACTCTCTCTGAGCAGTACTTC.

This clone appeared a few times. Germline and junction disagree at one end, which may indicate a read error. This chain connects TRBV7-9 to TRBJ1-4; maybe TRBD1 (5 bases). Germline values: CDR1 SEHNR, CDR2 FQNEAQ (reference sequence). This CDR3 has 12 residues. CDR3 amino acids: CSSSATGGKLFF. Written as DNA, the CDR3 is TGTTCCAGCAGCGCCACAGGCGGAAAACTGTTTTTT.

The rearrangement uses TRBV5-1 and TRBJ1-1; TRBD1 agrees at 7 bases. Germline lookup yields CDR1 SGHRS and CDR2 YFSETQ. The CDR3 runs 14 residues. V shed 0 bases and J 8 bases; nucleotides not matched to a gene: 7. CDR3 in amino acids: CASSLDRGGMEAFF. In DNA form, the CDR3 reads TGCGCCAGCAGCTTGGACAGGGGCGGAATGGAAGCTTTCTTT.